This TCR beta chain is from a study of Tregs in tolerant kidney transplant recipients. Measured with immunoSEQ multiplex PCR; TCRdb has only the in-frame clones, and not every one. The table shows around 50,000 clones, with around 80% occurring only once. The germline gives CDR1 MGHDK, CDR2 SYGVNS. V lost 1 base and J 9 bases, leaving 4 bases between the germline ends. The CDR3 is 12 residues long. The chain carries TRBV25-1 and TRBJ1-6; D unclear. The sample was CD4+ T cells from blood. The source is a human donor in good health. In nucleotides, the CDR3 is TGTGCCAGCAGTGAATCTCCTTCACCCCTCCACTTT. Encoded protein: CASSESPSPLHF.